The 8 T cell receptor beta chains listed next were all sequenced from one sample in a study of blood T cell repertoires in COVID-19. The assay was immunoSEQ multiplex PCR, and TCRdb's table has in-frame clones only and misses some. The top ten clones hold around 9.5% of a sample with approximately 150,000 clones, around 84% of them seen once. Sequencing was carried out using peripheral blood. The origin of the receptors is a man between 25 and 39 years old with COVID-19, enrolled during active disease.

For the CDR3, the DNA is TGTGCCAGCAGCTTCGCCGGGACAGCGAGACCCCTCACAGATACGCAGTATTTT. This sequence encodes CASSFAGTARPLTDTQYF. The rearrangement uses TRBV5-4 and TRBJ2-3; 7 nucleotides line up with TRBD1. Germline-derived CDR1 and CDR2 are SGHNT and YYREEE (reference sequence). The length of the CDR3 is 18 residues. J gave up 2 bases and V 2 bases, and 14 bases lay outside the gene matches.

The rearrangement uses TRBV10-1 and TRBJ2-1; 10 bases agree with TRBD2. This CDR3 spans 16 amino acids. Trimming took 2 bases from V and 7 from J; bases not matched to a gene: 8. The germline V gene encodes CDR1 WNHNN and CDR2 SYGVQD (reference sequence). CDR3 bases: TGCGCCAGCAGTGAGGATGGTAGCGGGAGGTGGAATGAGCAGTTCTTC. Amino acids: CASSEDGSGRWNEQFF.

V gene TRBV28 combines with J gene TRBJ1-1; the match to TRBD1 covers 7 bases. Trimming at V came to 8 bases and at J to 0 bases, leaving 0 bases not matched to a gene. Per germline, CDR1 MDHEN and CDR2 SYDVKM. The CDR3 runs 12 residues. The CDR3 spells CASGTVNTEAFF. The CDR3 DNA reads TGTGCCAGCGGGACAGTGAACACTGAAGCTTTCTTT.

This chain links TRBV6-5 with TRBJ1-6; D unclear. V gave up 11 bases and J gave up 5 bases, with 13 bases separating them. The germline V gene encodes CDR1 MNHEY and CDR2 SVGAGI. This CDR3 contains 13 residues. The CDR3: CASRTGNNSPLHF. CDR3 nucleotides: TGTGCCTCAAGGACGGGGAATAATTCACCCCTCCACTTT.

In its sample, this clone was seen a few times. The chain combines TRBV5-6 with TRBJ2-3, with TRBD2 identical over 14 bases. Germline V gives CDR1 SGHDT, CDR2 YYEEEE. The CDR3 runs to 19 residues. Unmatched junction bases numbered 14, after V lost 4 bases and J lost 4 bases. The CDR3 spells CASSPRKRGLAGAPDTQYF. The CDR3 DNA is TGTGCCAGCAGCCCGCGGAAAAGGGGACTAGCGGGAGCTCCAGATACGCAGTATTTT.

The chain recombines TRBV18 with TRBJ2-3; possible D gene TRBD1, 5 bases. The CDR3 loop spans 14 amino acids. Trimming took 1 base from V and 5 from J, leaving 10 bases between them. Germline lookup yields CDR1 KGHSH and CDR2 LQKENI. The CDR3 nucleotides read TGTGCCAGCTCACCACAGGGGTGGTTAGATACGCAGTATTTT. Protein product: CASSPQGWLDTQYF.

This clone was seen only a few times. This chain connects TRBV10-1 to TRBJ2-2; 9 positions agree with TRBD2. V dropped 2 bases and J dropped 8; count of bases not matched to a gene: 9. Germline lookup yields CDR1 WNHNN and CDR2 SYGVQD (reference sequence). The CDR3 is 16 residues long. CDR3 residues: CASSETVAGVSGELFF. In nucleotides, the CDR3 is TGCGCCAGCAGTGAGACTGTAGCGGGAGTGTCGGGGGAGCTGTTTTTT.

The gene calls are TRBV11-2 and TRBJ2-1; 9 bases are a match to TRBD2. The V and J ends lost 4 bases and 10 bases, in that order; junction bases with no gene match: 8. Germline V CDR1 and CDR2: SGHAT, FQNNGV. The CDR3 extends over 14 amino acids. CDR3 DNA: TGTGCCAGCAGCTCAGCGGGAGGTTGGAAGGAGCAGTTCTTC. Amino acids: CASSSAGGWKEQFF.